A selection of T cell receptor beta chains follows, all from one sample in a study of blood T cell repertoires in COVID-19. TCRdb keeps only in-frame clones here, not all; method: immunoSEQ multiplex PCR. The sample lists around 40,000 clones; approximately 85% were seen once. What was sequenced was peripheral blood. The receptors originated from a human donor in a cohort sampled during active COVID-19. Each CDR3 is given with its conserved first and last residue.

TRBJ2-3	TRBV2	CASSWTSGGTDTQYF
TRBJ2-2	TRBV2	CASSEYRELFF
TRBJ2-7	TRBV6-5	CASSSQGQGSYEQYF
TRBJ2-3	TRBV19	CASKNPGGSDTQYF
TRBJ1-1	TRBV5-1	CASSLARGEGRNTEAFF
TRBJ2-7	TRBV7-8	CASSSPPGQMTYEQYF
TRBJ2-7	TRBV6-5	CASNSPISYEQYF
TRBJ2-3	TRBV5-1	CASSPGGSRTDTQYF
TRBJ2-1	TRBV7-8	CASSPQGLLAEGDNEQFF
TRBJ2-7	TRBV4-3	CASSLTRSSYEQYF
TRBJ2-1	TRBV7-2	CASSLVLSGSSYNEQFF
TRBJ1-4	TRBV10-3	CATGTGPKDGEKLFF
TRBJ1-5	TRBV6-4	CASSKGSPGTGVTQPQHF
TRBJ2-7	TRBV20-1	CSARAGTQAYEQYF
TRBJ2-3	TRBV7-2	CASSLGAPGGDTQYF
TRBJ2-7	TRBV27	CASSLASGSYEQYF
TRBJ1-6	TRBV9	CASSVGQTLDSPLHF
TRBJ2-3	TRBV30	CAWNRKGRATDTQYF
TRBJ1-1	TRBV7-9	CASSLDRAEAFF
TRBJ2-7	TRBV9	CASSSTDRAYEQYF
TRBJ1-6	TRBV18	CASSPAGRNSPLHF
TRBJ1-2	TRBV6-5	CASKEGAGGYTF
TRBJ2-2	TRBV4-2	CASSRSQSGDANTGELFF
TRBJ2-5	TRBV3-1/TRBV3-2	CASSHQGTSGGHFETQYF
TRBJ2-5	TRBV6-1	CASSPRQETQYF
TRBJ2-5	TRBV6-6	CASSYGGGGSETQYF
TRBJ1-1	TRBV27	CASSLSDSVYTEAFF
TRBJ1-1	TRBV7-9	CASSLTDGTEAFF
TRBJ2-1	TRBV21-1	CASSRATSGGAQVNEQFF
TRBJ2-1	TRBV13	CASSPFPEGGRFNEQFF
TRBJ1-5	TRBV29-1	CSAATSEDQPQHF
TRBJ2-2	TRBV6-5	CASRISGRSAGELFF
TRBJ1-2	TRBV6-1	CASSEAGLRRGYTF
TRBJ1-2	TRBV11-1	CASSLGGIDYGYTF